This TCR beta chain was recovered during a study of blood T cell repertoires in COVID-19. Across the study: Sources were T cells, B-cell-depleted T cells, or PBMCs; the material itself was cDNA or gDNA.

This clone was counted a single time. The study drew participants aged about 18 to 95 years from about two dozen US areas. Only in-frame clones appear in the TCRdb table, and some are missing; sequencing was by immunoSEQ multiplex PCR. The data show approximately 280,000 clones, with under 90% seen just once and 1.9% held by the top ten. The germline V gene has CDR1 SNHLY and CDR2 FYNNEI. The CDR3 has 12 residues. The V and J ends lost 10 bases and 6 bases respectively, with 12 bases between them. The genes are TRBV2 and TRBJ1-4; D uncertain. Sequencing input: PBMCs or T cells enriched from blood (not recorded which). The sequence derives from a woman aged 55 to 70 who had recovered from COVID-19. CDR3 residues: CATIVRDEKLFF. DNA of the CDR3: TGTGCCACGATAGTGAGGGATGAAAAACTGTTTTTT.